This TCR beta chain originates from a study of shared clonotypes between healthy human individuals. Study-wide findings and caveats: The study's rarefaction showed incomplete sorted-subset sequencing despite large depth. Compared with memory subsets, naive subsets generally had larger estimated richness.

With regard to this clone: Its antigen is unidentified.

Only CD45RO-negative cells positively selected for CCR7 counted as naive CD8 cells, so terminally differentiated effector memory CD45RA+ cells were excluded. This CDR3 contains 14 residues. Trimming pared 7 bases from V and 4 bases from J, leaving 15 bases between. Germline V gene sequence: CDR1 MNHNY, CDR2 SVGAGI (reference sequence). Here immunoSEQ multiplex PCR was the method, and the copy in TCRdb shows in-frame clones only, minus some. The sample contains about 2.1 million clones, around 93% of which appear only once. The sequenced material came from naive CD8+ T cells from PBMCs. This chain uses TRBV6-6 with TRBJ2-3; D is unclear. The TCR originated in a man aged 18 to 29 in good health. Some clones in this sample may be carry-over from other donors' samples. The CDR3 bases are TGTGCCAGCACAGATTGGATAGATCCAGATACGCAGTATTTT. Protein: CASTDWIDPDTQYF.